The rows below give T cell receptor beta chains drawn from one sample of a study of blood T cells in healthy people across ages. TCRdb re-analysed the 5' RACE reads in MiXCR, keeping a single row per CDR3 protein. The table records approximately 800,000 distinct CDR3 sequences, 46% of them present only once. Sequences were obtained from blood. The receptors originated from a man of 80 years or more in good health. Each CDR3 is given with its conserved first and last residue. Fields, in order: V gene, D gene, J gene, clone size, CDR3 DNA, CDR3 protein. D genes are given only for firm matches. Clone size is stated in some rows and not others, as once, few, many or a class when expanded.

>TRBV5-1|TRBD2|TRBJ2-3|-
TGCGCCAGCAGCGCGGCTAGCGGGTTCACAGATACGCAGTATTTT
CASSAASGFTDTQYF
>TRBV6-2/TRBV6-3|TRBD2|TRBJ2-4|-
TGTGCCAGCAGTGACGTGGGACTAGAAGACATTCAGTACTTC
CASSDVGLEDIQYF
>TRBV18|TRBD1|TRBJ1-1|-
TGTGCCAGCTCACCACCGAGAAGACAGGGTGAGGACACTGAAGCTTTCTTT
CASSPPRRQGEDTEAFF
>TRBV18|-|TRBJ1-4|-
TGTGCCAGCTCACCTCCGACACGAACTAATGAAAAACTGTTTTTT
CASSPPTRTNEKLFF
>TRBV7-9|-|TRBJ1-4|-
TGTGCCAGCAGCTCCTCGGAGGCAGCAACTAATGAAAAACTGTTTTTT
CASSSSEAATNEKLFF
>TRBV27|-|TRBJ2-7|many
TGTGCCAGCAGTGACACCTACGAGCAGTACTTC
CASSDTYEQYF
>TRBV28|-|TRBJ1-1|-
TGTGCCAGCAGCCGGGACTCCAAAAGGGCCTTAGGGGTGGCTTTCTTT
CASSRDSKRALGVAFF
>TRBV28|-|TRBJ2-1|-
TGTGCCAGCAGTTTCGGGGCCTTCGGGTACAATGAGCAGTTCTTC
CASSFGAFGYNEQFF
>TRBV7-9|-|TRBJ1-2|once
TGTGCCAGCAGCCCCCAAGAATATTCAGGATATGGCTACACCTTC
CASSPQEYSGYGYTF
>TRBV20-1|-|TRBJ2-7|-
TGCAGTGCTAGAGCTGAGGGGGGTAGCTCCTACGAGCAGTACTTC
CSARAEGGSSYEQYF